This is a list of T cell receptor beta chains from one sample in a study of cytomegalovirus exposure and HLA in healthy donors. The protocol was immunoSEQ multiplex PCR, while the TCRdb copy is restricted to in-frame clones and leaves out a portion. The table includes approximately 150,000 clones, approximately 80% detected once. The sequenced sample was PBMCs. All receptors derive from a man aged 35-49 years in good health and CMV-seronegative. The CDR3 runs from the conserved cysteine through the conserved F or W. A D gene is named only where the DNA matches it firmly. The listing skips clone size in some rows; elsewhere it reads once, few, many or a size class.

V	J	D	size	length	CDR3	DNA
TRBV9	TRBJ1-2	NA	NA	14	CASSIPTGPYGYTF	TGTGCCAGCAGCATTCCGACAGGTCCCTATGGCTACACCTTC
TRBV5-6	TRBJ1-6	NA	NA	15	CASSLTGSYNSPLHF	TGTGCCAGCAGCTTGACAGGATCCTATAATTCACCCCTCCACTTT
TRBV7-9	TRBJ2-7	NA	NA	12	CASSRGDYEQYF	TGTGCCAGCAGTCGCGGGGACTACGAGCAGTACTTC
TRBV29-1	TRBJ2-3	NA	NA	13	CSVRTINTDTQYF	TGCAGCGTTCGGACTATCAACACAGATACGCAGTATTTT
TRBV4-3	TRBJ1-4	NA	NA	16	CASSQDIQDYNEKLFF	TGCGCCAGCAGCCAAGATATCCAGGACTATAATGAAAAACTGTTTTTT
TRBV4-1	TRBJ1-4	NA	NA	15	CASSPSAGLNEKLFF	TGCGCCAGCAGCCCCTCCGCGGGACTTAATGAAAAACTGTTTTTT
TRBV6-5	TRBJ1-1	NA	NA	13	CASSLELHSEAFF	TGTGCCAGCAGTTTGGAGCTCCATTCTGAAGCTTTCTTT
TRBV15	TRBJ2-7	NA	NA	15	CATSRAGGGSYEQYF	TGTGCCACCAGCAGAGCGGGGGGCGGGTCCTACGAGCAGTACTTC
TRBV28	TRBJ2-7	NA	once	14	CASSLGTLSYEQYF	TGTGCCAGCAGTTTAGGGACTTTATCCTACGAGCAGTACTTC
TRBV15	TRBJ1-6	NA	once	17	CATSRVQGSSYNSPLHF	TGTGCCACCAGCAGAGTACAGGGAAGCTCCTATAATTCACCCCTCCACTTT
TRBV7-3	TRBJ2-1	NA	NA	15	CASSLKAGNYNEQFF	TGTGCCAGCAGCTTAAAGGCGGGGAACTACAATGAGCAGTTCTTC
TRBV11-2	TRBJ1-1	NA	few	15	CASSLDPPRSPEAFF	TGTGCCAGCAGCTTAGACCCCCCTCGGTCCCCTGAAGCTTTCTTT
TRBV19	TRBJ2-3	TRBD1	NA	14	CASRRQGSTDTQYF	TGTGCCAGTAGAAGACAGGGGAGCACAGATACGCAGTATTTT
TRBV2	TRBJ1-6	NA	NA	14	CASGQPGTNSPLHF	TGTGCCAGCGGTCAGCCCGGGACAAATTCACCCCTCCACTTT
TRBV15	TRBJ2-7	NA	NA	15	CATSRMIRGSYEQYF	TGTGCCACCAGCAGGATGATCAGGGGATCCTACGAGCAGTACTTC